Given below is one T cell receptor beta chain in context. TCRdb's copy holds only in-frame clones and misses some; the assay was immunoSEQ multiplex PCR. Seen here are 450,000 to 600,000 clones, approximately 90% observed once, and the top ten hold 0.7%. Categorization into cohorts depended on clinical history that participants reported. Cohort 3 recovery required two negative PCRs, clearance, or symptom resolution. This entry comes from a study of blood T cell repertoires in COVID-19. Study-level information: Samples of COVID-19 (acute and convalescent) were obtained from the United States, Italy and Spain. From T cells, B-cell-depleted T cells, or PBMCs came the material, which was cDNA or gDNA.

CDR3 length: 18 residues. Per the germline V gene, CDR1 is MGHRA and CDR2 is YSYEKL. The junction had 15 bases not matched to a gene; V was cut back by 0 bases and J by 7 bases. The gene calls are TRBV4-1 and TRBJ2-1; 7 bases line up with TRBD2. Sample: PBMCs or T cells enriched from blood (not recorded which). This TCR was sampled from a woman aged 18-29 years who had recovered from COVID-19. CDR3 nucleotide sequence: TGCGCCAGCAGCCAAGATTGGCCCGGAGCGGGGCGTTTTAATGAGCAGTTCTTC. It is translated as CASSQDWPGAGRFNEQFF.